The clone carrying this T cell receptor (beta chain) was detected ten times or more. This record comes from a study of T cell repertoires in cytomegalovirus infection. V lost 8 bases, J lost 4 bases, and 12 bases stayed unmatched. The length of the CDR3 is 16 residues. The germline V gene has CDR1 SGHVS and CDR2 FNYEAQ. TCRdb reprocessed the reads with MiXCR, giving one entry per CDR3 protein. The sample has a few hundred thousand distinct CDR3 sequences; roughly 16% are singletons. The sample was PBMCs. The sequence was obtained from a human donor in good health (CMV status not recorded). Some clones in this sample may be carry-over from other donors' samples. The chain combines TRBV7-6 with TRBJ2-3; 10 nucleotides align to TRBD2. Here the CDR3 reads CASGNKRGGVADTQYF. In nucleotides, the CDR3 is TGTGCCAGCGGAAATAAGCGGGGGGGCGTTGCAGATACGCAGTATTTT.